The rows below give T cell receptor beta chains drawn from one sample of a study of T cells in Graves' hyperthyroidism and ophthalmopathy. One entry per CDR3 protein, called by TCRdb with MiXCR from the multiplex PCR reads. The sample carries approximately 530,000 distinct CDR3 sequences, just under 20% recorded once. The sample taken for sequencing was blood. All receptors come from a middle-aged man with Graves' ophthalmopathy. CDR3s include the opening cysteine and the closing phenylalanine or tryptophan. D genes are given only for firm matches. Part of the rows lack a size; the others show once, few, many or a class for expanded clones.

cdr3_nt,cdr3_aa,clone_size,v_call,d_call,j_call
TGTGCCAGCAGCGCGAACCAGAACACTGAAGCTTTCTTT,CASSANQNTEAFF,few,TRBV6-1,NA,TRBJ1-1
TGTGCCAGCAGCTTGGGGACCGGGACAGCAGGAAACACCATATATTTT,CASSLGTGTAGNTIYF,few,TRBV5-8,TRBD1,TRBJ1-3
TGTGCCAGCTCACCCAGGAAGGGGGTGAACACTGAAGCTTTCTTT,CASSPRKGVNTEAFF,many,TRBV18,NA,TRBJ1-1
TGTGCCAGCAGCCTCCTCGTTGGCGCAAATACGCAGTATTTT,CASSLLVGANTQYF,NA,TRBV6-1,NA,TRBJ2-3
TGTGCCAGCAGCTCCGCCGGGGTGGGAGACCCCGATACGCAGTATTTT,CASSSAGVGDPDTQYF,few,TRBV11-3,NA,TRBJ2-3
TGTGCCAGCAGGGGCGATGGGGCCAACGTCCTGACTTTC,CASRGDGANVLTF,NA,TRBV9,NA,TRBJ2-6
TGTGCCATCCCCAGTGGGGACACCTACGAGCAGTACTTC,CAIPSGDTYEQYF,few,TRBV2,NA,TRBJ2-7
TGTGCCAGCTCACCTCGGACAGGGAGGAACACTGAAGCTTTCTTT,CASSPRTGRNTEAFF,few,TRBV18,TRBD1,TRBJ1-1
TGTGCCAGCAGCCAAGAAACCCATGGGTTTGGAGTGAACACTGAAGCTTTCTTT,CASSQETHGFGVNTEAFF,many,TRBV3-1,NA,TRBJ1-1
TGTGCCAGCAGCCGATCCTCTAACACAGATACGCAGTATTTT,CASSRSSNTDTQYF,NA,TRBV7-2,NA,TRBJ2-3
TGCAGTGCTAGAGGGGCAGGGGGACGGAACACTGAAGCTTTCTTT,CSARGAGGRNTEAFF,few,TRBV20-1,TRBD1,TRBJ1-1
TGCGCCAGCAGCCACGGGACTAGCGGCGACAATGAGCAGTTCTTC,CASSHGTSGDNEQFF,NA,TRBV4-3,TRBD2,TRBJ2-1
TGTGCCAGCAGTTTGATGGCAGGTAATGAGCAGTTCTTC,CASSLMAGNEQFF,many,TRBV12-3/TRBV12-4,NA,TRBJ2-1
TGTGCCAGCAGCTTATCACGGGGGACAGGGGGTATAAAACTGTTTTTT,CASSLSRGTGGIKLFF,NA,TRBV7-2,TRBD1,TRBJ1-4
TGTGCCACCAGCAGAAGACTAGCGGGAGGGCCTGGTGGGGTGGCCGGGGAGCTGTTTTTT,CATSRRLAGGPGGVAGELFF,few,TRBV15,TRBD2,TRBJ2-2
TGTGCCAGCAGTGAAGCCGGGGGTGGCTATGGCTACACCTTC,CASSEAGGGYGYTF,few,TRBV2,NA,TRBJ1-2
TGCAGTGCTAGAGTGATAGGGTTCACTGAAGCTTTCTTT,CSARVIGFTEAFF,many,TRBV20-1,NA,TRBJ1-1
TGTGCCAGCAGTGAGGAAGAGACCCAGTACTTC,CASSEEETQYF,many,TRBV2,NA,TRBJ2-5
TGTGCCAGCAGCCTCCACGGTCAGCCCCAGCATTTT,CASSLHGQPQHF,NA,TRBV6-2/TRBV6-3,NA,TRBJ1-5
TGCGCCAGCAGCTCTGGACAGGGCAATGAAAAACTGTTTTTT,CASSSGQGNEKLFF,few,TRBV5-1,TRBD1,TRBJ1-4
TGCAGTGCCCTGCCGCTATTAGAGAGCGCTAGCACAGATACGCAGTATTTT,CSALPLLESASTDTQYF,many,TRBV20-1,NA,TRBJ2-3
TGTGCCAGCAGGTCTACTAGCGGCAGGGCGGAGACCCAGTACTTC,CASRSTSGRAETQYF,many,TRBV2,TRBD2,TRBJ2-5
TGTGCCTGGAACCTCCCCCTCGTTGGGCACGAGCAGTACTTC,CAWNLPLVGHEQYF,few,TRBV30,NA,TRBJ2-7
TGTGCCACGGGGGCTAGCGGGGGGACAGATACGCAGTATTTT,CATGASGGTDTQYF,many,TRBV2,TRBD2,TRBJ2-3
TGCAGTACCTCGGGGGGAAGGGGTGAAGCTTTCTTT,CSTSGGRGEAFF,many,TRBV20-1,NA,TRBJ1-1
TGCGCCAGCACCGATTTACTAGCGCCCGGCTACGAGCAGTACTTC,CASTDLLAPGYEQYF,few,TRBV5-1,TRBD2,TRBJ2-7
TGCGCCAGCAGCCAAGATGGGGGCTCTAATGAAAAACTGTTTTTT,CASSQDGGSNEKLFF,few,TRBV4-3,NA,TRBJ1-4
TGTGCCAGCAGCTCCCGTCCCAGGGAATCTAGCACAGATACGCAGTATTTT,CASSSRPRESSTDTQYF,few,TRBV7-9,NA,TRBJ2-3
TGTGCCAGCAATGGACAGGGGGCTGAGCCCCAGCATTTT,CASNGQGAEPQHF,few,TRBV6-1,TRBD1,TRBJ1-5
TGTGCCAGCAGCTTAGATCGAGGGGCTCACAATGAGCAGTTCTTC,CASSLDRGAHNEQFF,NA,TRBV11-3,NA,TRBJ2-1
TGTGCCAGCAAGGGGAATTGGGACAGGGTTTTCGAGCAGTACTTC,CASKGNWDRVFEQYF,many,TRBV6-1,TRBD1,TRBJ2-7